The subject of this entry is one TCR beta chain. Its antigen is not identified. Data came from immunoSEQ multiplex PCR; TCRdb stores just in-frame clones and leaves some out. The sample holds tens of thousands of clones; under 80% are singletons and the top ten take about 4.9%. The source of the sample is a study of chemoradiotherapy in HPV16-positive cancers. Study-wide results and limits: Better recurrence-free survival went with HPV-responsive T-cell expansion in HPV16-positive patients.

V lost 4 bases to trimming and J lost 4 bases, with 17 bases between them. Germline lookup yields CDR1 SGHRS and CDR2 YFSETQ. CDR3 size: 15 residues. Sequencing was performed on blood, taken from a patient who underwent chemoradiotherapy. The clonotype was recovered from a human donor with HPV-associated anogenital cancer. The gene calls are TRBV5-1 and TRBJ2-5; D is unclear. For the CDR3, the DNA is TGCGCCAGCAGCGTTCGTCAGGTGGGCGTAGAGACCCAGTACTTC. Amino acid sequence: CASSVRQVGVETQYF.